A single T cell receptor (beta chain) is shown here with its context. With 60 Vbeta and 13 Jbeta primers, the PCR was carried out. In the authors' methods: Among the unique TCR beta chains that a later analysis counted, some 73 million in all, roughly 10 million were shared. TCRdb's copy holds only in-frame clones and misses some; the assay was immunoSEQ multiplex PCR. D and trimming come from the DNA, and the V and J calls and clone size come from that table. The table shows some 170,000 clones, with about two thirds occurring only once. This sample is part of a study of cytomegalovirus exposure and HLA in healthy donors. Looking at the study overall: Inside one of the first data releases sat around 80 million unique TCRs taken from HLA-typed donors.

Each donor's status was that of a healthy bone marrow donor. There are 14 residues in the CDR3. V shed 3 bases and J 8 bases; nucleotides not matched to a gene: 8. From germline, CDR1 is SGDLS and CDR2 YYNGEE. The sample taken for sequencing was PBMCs. V is TRBV9 and J is TRBJ1-3, with 7 nucleotides matching TRBD1. The source is a woman in her 30s in good health and CMV-seronegative. CDR3 DNA: TGTGCCAGCAGCGAGGGGGCGAGTTCGGACACCATATATTTT. Protein: CASSEGASSDTIYF.